Presented here are 23 T cell receptor beta chains from one specimen sequenced in a study of cytomegalovirus exposure and HLA in healthy donors. The PCR used 60 Vbeta and 13 Jbeta primers. Assay: immunoSEQ multiplex PCR; the TCRdb copy retains only in-frame clones and omits some. This repertoire shows tens of thousands of clones, about three quarters found once; its top ten account for around 3.5%. Specimen: PBMCs. The receptor set was obtained from a woman aged 30 to 39 in good health and CMV-seronegative.

The V call is TRBV6-5, the J call TRBJ1-6; D call uncertain. The V and J ends lost 6 bases and 5 bases respectively, with 11 bases between them. From germline, CDR1 is MNHEY and CDR2 SVGAGI. The CDR3 has 14 amino acids. CDR3 nucleotide sequence: TGTGCCAGCAGGCGGGCTCTGAATAATTCACCCCTCCACTTT. Its translation is CASRRALNNSPLHF.

The gene calls are TRBV5-1 and TRBJ2-2, with D perhaps matching TRBD1 (5 bases). V was shortened by 0 bases and J by 0 bases, with 12 bases between the two germline ends. This CDR3 has 17 amino acids. Germline lookup yields CDR1 SGHRS and CDR2 YFSETQ. The CDR3 loop is CASSLGRQYSNTGELFF. The CDR3 nucleotides are TGCGCCAGCAGCTTGGGAAGACAGTATTCGAACACCGGGGAGCTGTTTTTT. The whole variable domain, remainder taken from reference TRBV5-1 and TRBJ2-2, is KAGVTQTPRYLIKTRGQQVTLSCSPISGHRSVSWYQQTPGQGLQFLFEYFSETQRNKGNFPGRFSGRQFSNSRSEMNVSTLELGDSALYLCASSLGRQYSNTGELFFGEGSRLTVL.

The genes are TRBV9 and TRBJ2-3; 8 bases fit TRBD2. The J segment lost 2 bases and the V segment lost 3 bases, leaving 2 bases of the junction unmatched. Per the germline V gene, CDR1 is SGDLS and CDR2 is YYNGEE. The CDR3 contains 14 residues. The CDR3 nucleotides read TGTGCCAGCAGCGCTAGCGGGTCCACAGATACGCAGTATTTT. The encoded protein is CASSASGSTDTQYF.

V and J are TRBV5-1 and TRBJ2-7, with 10 bases aligning to TRBD2. The CDR3 is 15 residues long. With 9 bases clipped from V and 5 bases from J, the junction kept 14 bases outside the gene matches. The V gene's germline CDR1 is SGHRS and CDR2 YFSETQ. The CDR3 DNA sequence: TGCGCCACCTCGCTGGCACTAGCGGGGACCAACGAGCAGTACTTC. This sequence encodes CATSLALAGTNEQYF.

This clone was observed once. This chain links TRBV10-3 with TRBJ2-2, with TRBD1 as a possible D gene (6 bases). The CDR3 runs to 15 residues. V was clipped by 3 bases and J by 2 bases, with 10 bases between them. Germline loops: CDR1 ENHRY, CDR2 SYGVKD. The CDR3 sequence: CAISDGTPNTGELFF. CDR3 bases: TGTGCCATCAGTGACGGGACACCCAACACCGGGGAGCTGTTTTTT.

This chain connects TRBV6-5 to TRBJ2-5; 8 nucleotides agree with TRBD2. Germline CDR1 is MNHEY and CDR2 is SVGAGI. This CDR3 has 13 amino acids. V trimming: 7 bases; J trimming: 5 bases; junction bases outside the gene matches: 6. The CDR3 spells CASTTSGGETQYF. The CDR3 bases are TGTGCCAGCACTACTAGCGGCGGCGAGACCCAGTACTTC.

The table lists this clone with a few counts. J is TRBJ2-1 and V is TRBV4-2; the match to TRBD2 covers 13 bases. This CDR3 has 17 residues. Trimming at V came to 1 base and at J to 2 bases, leaving 2 bases not matched to a gene. Germline CDR1 is LGHNA and CDR2 is YNFKEQ. CDR3 in DNA: TGTGCCAGCAGCCAAGTGACTAGCGGGAGGCCCTACAATGAGCAGTTCTTC. Its protein product is CASSQVTSGRPYNEQFF.

This clone was seen more than once but under ten times. This rearrangement joins TRBV9 to TRBJ2-1; a possible D gene is TRBD1 (5 bases). With 1 base removed from V and 6 bases from J, the gap between germline ends came to 14 bases. The CDR3 loop spans 15 amino acids. Germline lookup yields CDR1 SGDLS and CDR2 YYNGEE. The CDR3 nucleotides are TGTGCCAGCAGCGTACGACCAGGGTGGGGCAATGAGCAGTTCTTC. Translation gives CASSVRPGWGNEQFF.

This clone was picked up one time. The chain couples TRBV7-8 to TRBJ2-7; D is possibly TRBD2 (5 bases). The CDR3 totals 13 residues. V was clipped by 2 bases and J by 6 bases, with 11 bases between them. The germline V gene has CDR1 SGHVS and CDR2 FQNEAQ. The CDR3 bases are TGTGCCAGCAGCTTAAGTTCGGCGGGCGAGCAGTACTTC. This sequence encodes CASSLSSAGEQYF.

This clone was recorded many times. The chain links TRBV10-3 to TRBJ2-1; 7 positions agree with TRBD1. The CDR3 runs 11 residues. CDR1 and CDR2 (germline): ENHRY, SYGVKD. The J segment lost 7 bases and the V segment lost 9 bases, leaving 3 bases of the junction unmatched. The CDR3 spells CAMAGGNEQFF. CDR3 sequence (DNA): TGTGCCATGGCAGGGGGAAATGAGCAGTTCTTC.

This chain links TRBV5-6 with TRBJ2-7, with TRBD2 matching 13 bases. Germline values: CDR1 SGHDT, CDR2 YYEEEE. This CDR3 has 15 residues. Trimming at V came to 3 bases and at J to 3 bases, leaving 3 bases not matched to a gene. The CDR3 DNA reads TGTGCCAGCAGCTGGGGACTAGCGGGGCTCTACGAGCAGTACTTC. Amino acid sequence: CASSWGLAGLYEQYF.

The chain combines TRBV2 with TRBJ2-1; D is ambiguous. The CDR3 is made up of 13 amino acids. Trimming stripped 6 bases from V and 15 bases from J, with 21 bases between. CDR1 and CDR2 from the germline V gene are SNHLY and FYNNEI. The CDR3 coding sequence is TGTGCCAGCAGCCCGATTGTCCGCGCCACCCTGTTCTTC. Its protein is CASSPIVRATLFF.

This sequence joins TRBV1 and TRBJ1-4. TRBV1 is labeled a pseudogene. CDR3 length: 18 residues. The CDR3 region is CTSSQKTEVGGYSEKLFF. The CDR3 region has the DNA TGCACCAGCAGCCAAAAAACGGAGGTGGGAGGCTATAGTGAAAAACTGTTTTTT.

V and J are TRBV5-4 and TRBJ2-7; 7 nucleotides line up with TRBD1. The germline V gene encodes CDR1 SGHNT and CDR2 YYREEE (reference sequence). This CDR3 spans 14 amino acids. The trim removed 1 base at V and 5 bases at J, leaving 6 bases unmatched. This CDR3 is CASSLNRGQNEQYF. CDR3 bases: TGTGCCAGCAGCTTGAATAGGGGGCAGAACGAGCAGTACTTC.

The rearrangement uses TRBV27 and TRBJ2-7, with TRBD2 identical over 7 bases. This CDR3 comprises 14 residues. V lost 1 base to trimming and J lost 1 base; unmatched junction nucleotides: 1. The germline V gene has CDR1 MNHEY and CDR2 SMNVEV (reference sequence). The CDR3 region has the DNA TGTGCCAGCAGTTTATGGGGGGGATCCTACGAGCAGTACTTC. The encoded protein is CASSLWGGSYEQYF.

The rearrangement joins TRBV27 to TRBJ1-2; maybe TRBD1 (6 bases). V lost 2 bases, J lost 4 bases, and 8 bases lay in between. The CDR3 spans 13 residues. Germline V gene data show CDR1 as MNHEY and CDR2 as SMNVEV (reference sequence). The CDR3 reads CASSLRGSYGYTF. In DNA, the CDR3 is TGTGCCAGCAGTTTAAGGGGGAGCTATGGCTACACCTTC.

This chain links TRBV6-1 with TRBJ1-1; D is undetermined. The ends were cut back, 7 bases at V and 9 bases at J, with 18 bases in the middle. The CDR3 totals 13 residues. Germline assignment: CDR1 MNHNS and CDR2 SASEGT. CDR3 region: CASTMGLRAQAFF. The CDR3 nucleotides read TGTGCCAGCACTATGGGCCTCCGAGCTCAAGCTTTCTTT.

This sequence joins TRBV30 and TRBJ2-3; no clear D gene. CDR1 GTSNPN and CDR2 SVGIG come from the germline V gene (reference sequence). The CDR3 runs 15 residues. V was pared by 2 bases and J by 2 bases, with 14 bases between. The CDR3 DNA reads as TGTGCCTGGAGTACCCCTTCGAGAATCACAGATACGCAGTATTTT. Residues: CAWSTPSRITDTQYF. The full variable domain, in which reference TRBV30 and TRBJ2-3 provide the parts outside the CDR3, is SQTIHQWPATLVQPVGSPLSLECTVEGTSNPNLYWYRQAAGRGLQLLFYSVGIGQISSEVPQNLSASRPQDRQFILSSKKLLLSDSGFYLCAWSTPSRITDTQYFGPGTRLTVL.

The table lists this clone with a count of one. CDR3 sequence reads: CSGKVRDYEQYF. The DNA for the CDR3 is TGCAGCGGCAAAGTCCGGGATTACGAGCAGTACTTC. This rearrangement joins TRBV29-1 to TRBJ2-7; the D gene is possibly TRBD2 (5 bases). CDR3 length: 12 residues. V was trimmed by 7 bases and J by 4 bases, leaving 14 bases between them. In germline, CDR1 is SQVTM, CDR2 ANQGSEA.

The chain employs TRBV1 and TRBJ2-1; TRBD2 reflects the table's D call only, with no check against the DNA. TRBV1 is reported as a pseudogene. The CDR3 totals 19 residues. CDR3 sequence (DNA): TGCACCAGCAGCCGCGAGGGTTGCGGGGGGACGGTTGATCACAATGAGCAGTTCTTC. This codes for CTSSREGCGGTVDHNEQFF.

This chain joins TRBV6-1 and TRBJ1-6; D call uncertain. There are 16 residues in the CDR3. Germline CDR1 MNHNS, CDR2 SASEGT. V lost 3 bases and J lost 8, with 17 bases in between. The chain's CDR3 is CASSEQEGVGDSPLHF. DNA for the CDR3: TGTGCCAGCAGTGAGCAAGAGGGAGTAGGCGATTCACCCCTCCACTTT.

V gene TRBV2 combines with J gene TRBJ1-1; TRBD1 matches 11 bases. The length of the CDR3 is 14 residues. Germline lookup yields CDR1 SNHLY and CDR2 FYNNEI. J was trimmed by 4 bases and V by 5 bases; bases with no gene match: 3. CDR3 region: CASSPGQGGTEAFF. DNA of the CDR3: TGTGCCAGCAGTCCGGGACAGGGGGGCACTGAAGCTTTCTTT.

This chain connects TRBV5-1 to TRBJ2-7, with 11 bases aligning to TRBD2. After removal of 6 bases from V and 3 bases from J, the junction contained 5 bases not matched to a gene. Germline V lookup: CDR1 SGHRS, CDR2 YFSETQ. This CDR3 comprises 14 residues. CDR3: CASTKTSGIYEQYF. The CDR3 DNA reads TGCGCCAGCACCAAGACTAGCGGGATCTACGAGCAGTACTTC.